This T cell receptor beta chain derives from a study of identifying expanded T cells in peripheral blood. Findings and caveats of the study: Over two and four weeks, about 15 and 18 clones changed, versus roughly 1.1 between replicates. Two-week clone count variance significantly increased as total template count grew.

The CDR3 covers 13 residues. The germline gives CDR1 GTSNPN, CDR2 SVGIG (reference sequence). Trimming pared 4 bases from V and 10 bases from J, leaving 17 bases between. Healthy donors had no documented immune events, such as infections, while sampled. Worth noting for this clone: Its antigen is currently unknown.

Profiling relied on immunoSEQ multiplex PCR, and the TCRdb table lists in-frame clones only, not all of them. Counted here are tens of thousands of clones, approximately 85% occurring once; the ten biggest clones make up approximately 5.2%. The rearrangement joins TRBV30 to TRBJ1-3, with D perhaps matching TRBD1 (5 bases). The receptor was derived from a person aged 18-69 years in good health. The source material was blood. The DNA for the CDR3 is TGTGCCTGGAACAAACACGGGGGTGGGACCATATATTTT. Protein: CAWNKHGGGTIYF.